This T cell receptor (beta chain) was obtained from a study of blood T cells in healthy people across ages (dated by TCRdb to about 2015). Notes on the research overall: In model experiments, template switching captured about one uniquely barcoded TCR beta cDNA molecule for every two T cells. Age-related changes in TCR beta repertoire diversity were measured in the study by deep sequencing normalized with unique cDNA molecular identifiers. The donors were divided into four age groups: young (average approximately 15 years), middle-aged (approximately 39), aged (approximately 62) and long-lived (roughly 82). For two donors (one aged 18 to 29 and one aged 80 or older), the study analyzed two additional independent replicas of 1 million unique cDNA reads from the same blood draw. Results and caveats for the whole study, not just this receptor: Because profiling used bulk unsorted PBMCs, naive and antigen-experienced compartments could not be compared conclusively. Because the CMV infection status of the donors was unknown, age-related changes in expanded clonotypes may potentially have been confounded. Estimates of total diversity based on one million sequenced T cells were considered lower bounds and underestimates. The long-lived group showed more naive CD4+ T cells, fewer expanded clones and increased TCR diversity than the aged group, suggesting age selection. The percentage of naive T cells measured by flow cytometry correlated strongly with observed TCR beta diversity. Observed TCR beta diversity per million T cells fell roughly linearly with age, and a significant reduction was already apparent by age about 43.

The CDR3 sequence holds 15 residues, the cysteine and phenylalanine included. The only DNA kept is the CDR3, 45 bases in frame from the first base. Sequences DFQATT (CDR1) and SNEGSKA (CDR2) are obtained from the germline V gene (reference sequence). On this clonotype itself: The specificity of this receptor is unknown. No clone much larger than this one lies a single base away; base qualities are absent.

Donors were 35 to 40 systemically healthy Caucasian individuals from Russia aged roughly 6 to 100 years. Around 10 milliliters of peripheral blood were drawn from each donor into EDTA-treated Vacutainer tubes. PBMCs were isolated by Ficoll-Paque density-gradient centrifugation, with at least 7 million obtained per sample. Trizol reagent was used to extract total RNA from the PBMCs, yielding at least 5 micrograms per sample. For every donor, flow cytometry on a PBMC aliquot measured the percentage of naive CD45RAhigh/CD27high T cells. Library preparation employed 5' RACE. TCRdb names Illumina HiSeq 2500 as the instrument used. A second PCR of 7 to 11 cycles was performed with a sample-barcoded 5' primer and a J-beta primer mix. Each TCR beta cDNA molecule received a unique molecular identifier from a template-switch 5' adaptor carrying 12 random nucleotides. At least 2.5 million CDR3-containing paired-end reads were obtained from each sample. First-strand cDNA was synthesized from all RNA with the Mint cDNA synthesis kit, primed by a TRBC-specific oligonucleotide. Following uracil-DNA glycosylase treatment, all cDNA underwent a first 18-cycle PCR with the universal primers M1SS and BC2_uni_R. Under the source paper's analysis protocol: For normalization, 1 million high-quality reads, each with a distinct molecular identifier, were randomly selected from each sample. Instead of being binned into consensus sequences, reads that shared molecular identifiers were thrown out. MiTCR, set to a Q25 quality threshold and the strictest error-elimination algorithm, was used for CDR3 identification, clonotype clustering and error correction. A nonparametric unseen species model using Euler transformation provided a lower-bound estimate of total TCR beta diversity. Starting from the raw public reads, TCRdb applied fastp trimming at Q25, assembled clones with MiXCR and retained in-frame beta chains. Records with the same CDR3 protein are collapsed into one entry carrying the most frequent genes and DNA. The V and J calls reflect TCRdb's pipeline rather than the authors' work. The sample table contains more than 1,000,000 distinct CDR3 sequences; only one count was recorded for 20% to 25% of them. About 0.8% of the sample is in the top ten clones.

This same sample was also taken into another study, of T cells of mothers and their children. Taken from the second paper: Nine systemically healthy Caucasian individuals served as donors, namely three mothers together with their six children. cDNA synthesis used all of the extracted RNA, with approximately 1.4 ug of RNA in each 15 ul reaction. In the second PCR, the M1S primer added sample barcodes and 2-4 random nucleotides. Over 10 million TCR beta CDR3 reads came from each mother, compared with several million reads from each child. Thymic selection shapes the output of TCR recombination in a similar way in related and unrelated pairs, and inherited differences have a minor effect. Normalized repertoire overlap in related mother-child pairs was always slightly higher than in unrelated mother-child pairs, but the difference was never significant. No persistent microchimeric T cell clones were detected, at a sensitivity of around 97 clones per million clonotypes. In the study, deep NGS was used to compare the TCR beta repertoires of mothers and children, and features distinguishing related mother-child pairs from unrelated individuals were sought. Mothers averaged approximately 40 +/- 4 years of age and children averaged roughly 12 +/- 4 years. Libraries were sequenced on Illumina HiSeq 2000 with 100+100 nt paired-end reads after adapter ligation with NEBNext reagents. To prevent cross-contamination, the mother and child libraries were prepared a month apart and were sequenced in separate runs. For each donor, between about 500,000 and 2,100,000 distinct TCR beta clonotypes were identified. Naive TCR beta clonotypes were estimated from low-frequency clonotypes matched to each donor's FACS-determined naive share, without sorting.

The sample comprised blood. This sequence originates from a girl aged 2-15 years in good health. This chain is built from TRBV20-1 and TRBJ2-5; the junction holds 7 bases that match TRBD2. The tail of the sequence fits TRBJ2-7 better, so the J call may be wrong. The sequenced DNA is TGCAGTGCTAGAGGTGGGGGGGATAGAGGCTACGAGCAGTACTTC. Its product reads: CSARGGGDRGYEQYF.